This T cell receptor (beta chain) was sequenced in a study of patients and donors after allogeneic stem cell transplantation. CDR1 is DFQATT and CDR2 is SNEGSKA in the germline V gene (reference sequence). This CDR3 spans 15 amino acids. V gave up 2 bases and J gave up 0 bases; unmatched junction bases: 3. One entry per CDR3 protein, called by TCRdb with MiXCR from the RT-PCR reads. The table lists approximately 140,000 distinct CDR3 sequences, approximately 37% of them singletons, with 40% to 55% in the top ten. Sequencing input: blood, either unsorted or a sorted T cell fraction (not recorded which). V is TRBV20-1 and J is TRBJ2-1; 8 bases are shared with TRBD1. The receptor's source is a human donor who was either an allogeneic HSCT recipient or a stem cell or donor lymphocyte infusion donor (not recorded which). It is not recorded whose cells these are; they may come from a transplant donor. CDR3 residues: CSARWDRSSYNEQFF. The CDR3 DNA follows: TGCAGTGCTAGATGGGACAGGTCCTCCTACAATGAGCAGTTCTTC.